The 30 T cell receptor beta chains below come from one sample, sequenced in a study of shared clonotypes between healthy human individuals. Clones were sequenced by immunoSEQ multiplex PCR, and TCRdb holds only the in-frame ones, with some missing. The table shows under 2.5 million clones, with roughly 92% occurring only once. What was sequenced was naive CD4+ T cells from PBMCs. The subset: CD45RA+ positively selected. The receptors were sampled from a man between 18 and 29 years old in good health. Some clones in this sample may be carry-over from other donors' samples.

This chain joins TRBV7-2 and TRBJ2-1; 10 nucleotides match TRBD2. V dropped 3 bases and J dropped 4; count of bases not matched to a gene: 6. Germline V gene sequence: CDR1 SGHTA, CDR2 FQGNSA. The length of the CDR3 is 16 residues. CDR3 DNA: TGTGCCAGCAGCTTGTGGGCTAGCGGGAGTTACAATGAGCAGTTCTTC. This encodes CASSLWASGSYNEQFF.

This sequence joins TRBV28 and TRBJ1-2, with 9 bases matching TRBD1. Trimming cost V 6 bases and J 8 bases; bases outside gene matches: 13. The CDR3 contains 15 residues. Germline CDR1 MDHEN, CDR2 SYDVKM. In DNA form, the CDR3 reads TGTGCCAGCAGCTACCCCCGACAGGGGGTCGGAGGCTACACCTTC. Amino acid sequence: CASSYPRQGVGGYTF.

V is TRBV5-1 and J is TRBJ2-7; 10 bases match TRBD2. V lost 4 bases and J lost 4; bases outside the gene matches: 14. The CDR3 spans 17 residues. The germline V gene encodes CDR1 SGHRS and CDR2 YFSETQ. The CDR3 protein is CASSPGVAGGKGYEQYF. CDR3 DNA: TGCGCCAGCAGCCCCGGGGTAGCGGGAGGTAAAGGGTACGAGCAGTACTTC.

This chain links TRBV2 with TRBJ1-1; D is unclear. Germline CDR1 and CDR2: SNHLY and FYNNEI. CDR3 length: 14 amino acids. V lost 6 bases, J lost 5 bases, and 16 bases lay in between. CDR3 sequence: CASSEDGPRTEAFF. CDR3 nucleotide sequence: TGTGCCAGCAGCGAGGACGGACCGAGAACTGAAGCTTTCTTT.

Remarks on this clone: Other DNA sequences in the sample encode the same CDR3. The chain links TRBV9 to TRBJ1-1; D perhaps matches TRBD1 (5 bases). Germline-derived CDR1 and CDR2 are SGDLS and YYNGEE. The CDR3 is made up of 14 amino acids. The germline V and J ends were trimmed by 1 base and 1 base, with 8 bases remaining between them. CDR3 bases: TGTGCCAGCAGCGTAACAGGATCGAACACTGAAGCTTTCTTT. Protein sequence: CASSVTGSNTEAFF. The whole variable domain, remainder taken from reference TRBV9 and TRBJ1-1, is DSGVTQTPKHLITATGQRVTLRCSPRSGDLSVYWYQQSLDQGLQFLIQYYNGEERAKGNILERFSAQQFPDLHSELNLSSLELGDSALYFCASSVTGSNTEAFFGQGTRLTVV.

The chain employs TRBV27 and TRBJ2-3; the D gene is possibly TRBD1 (8 bases). Germline lookup yields CDR1 MNHEY and CDR2 SMNVEV (reference sequence). The CDR3 is 16 amino acids. Deletions cut 3 bases from V and 2 bases from J, with 15 bases between. The CDR3 sequence is CASSFWTGTITDTQYF. CDR3 nucleotide sequence: TGTGCCAGCAGTTTCTGGACAGGGACTATCACAGATACGCAGTATTTT.

This clone was counted once. The rearrangement joins TRBV28 to TRBJ1-5; 12 positions agree with TRBD1. This CDR3 has 20 amino acids. The V gene's germline CDR1 is MDHEN and CDR2 SYDVKM. The V gene end was trimmed by 2 bases and the J gene end by 0 bases; junction bases not matched to a gene: 11. The DNA for the CDR3 is TGTGCCAGCAGTTTACGCCTCGGGACAGGGGGCGCGAATAGCAATCAGCCCCAGCATTTT. Translated: CASSLRLGTGGANSNQPQHF. Full variable domain (remainder filled in from reference TRBV28 and TRBJ1-5): DVKVTQSSRYLVKRTGEKVFLECVQDMDHENMFWYRQDPGLGLRLIYFSYDVKMKEKGDIPEGYSVSREKKERFSLILESASTNQTSMYLCASSLRLGTGGANSNQPQHFGDGTRLSIL.

The CDR3 DNA reads as TGTGCCACCAGCAAGGGACGTACAGGGGTATCCTACGAGCAGTACTTC. It specifies CATSKGRTGVSYEQYF. V is TRBV15 and J is TRBJ2-7; 7 bases align to TRBD1. Per the germline V gene, CDR1 is LNHNV and CDR2 is YYDKDF (reference sequence). The length of the CDR3 is 16 residues. J was trimmed by 1 base and V by 4 bases; bases with no gene match: 10. The entire variable domain, with the rest obtained from reference TRBV15 and TRBJ2-7, is as follows: DAMVIQNPRYQVTQFGKPVTLSCSQTLNHNVMYWYQQKSSQAPKLLFHYYDKDFNNEADTPDNFQSRRPNTSFCFLDIRSPGLGDTAMYLCATSKGRTGVSYEQYFGPGTRLTVT.

The chain carries TRBV18 and TRBJ2-7, with 8 bases that match TRBD2. Germline V gene data show CDR1 as KGHSH and CDR2 as LQKENI. CDR3 length: 16 residues. V was pared by 0 bases and J by 4 bases, with 8 bases of the junction left unmatched. The CDR3 DNA reads as TGTGCCAGCTCACCACCGGAGCGGGAGTCTTGGTACGAGCAGTACTTC. It translates to CASSPPERESWYEQYF. The complete variable domain, with remaining parts taken from reference TRBV18 and TRBJ2-7, reads NAGVMQNPRHLVRRRGQEARLRCSPMKGHSHVYWYRQLPEEGLKFMVYLQKENIIDESGMPKERFSAEFPKEGPSILRIQQVVRGDSAAYFCASSPPERESWYEQYFGPGTRLTVT.

J is TRBJ1-2 and V is TRBV6-5, with no clear D. The CDR3 is 15 residues long. The germline V and J ends were trimmed by 4 bases and 3 bases, with 15 bases remaining between them. Looked up from germline, CDR1 is MNHEY and CDR2 is SVGAGI. For the CDR3, the DNA is TGTGCCAGCAGTTTCCGACCGGTCTCGGACTATGGCTACACCTTC. Translating gives CASSFRPVSDYGYTF.

The chain carries TRBV5-1 and TRBJ2-7, with D perhaps matching TRBD1 (5 bases). This CDR3 contains 13 residues. Germline V gene data show CDR1 as SGHRS and CDR2 as YFSETQ. The V and J ends lost 0 bases and 7 bases respectively, with 11 bases between them. CDR3 region: CASSLAGNKEQYF. The DNA for the CDR3 is TGCGCCAGCAGCTTGGCAGGGAACAAGGAGCAGTACTTC.

The V gene is TRBV30, the J gene TRBJ2-5, with 7 nucleotides matching TRBD2. J gave up 4 bases and V 0 bases, and 2 bases lay outside the gene matches. CDR1 and CDR2 from the germline V gene are GTSNPN and SVGIG (reference sequence). The CDR3 extends over 13 amino acids. CDR3 sequence (DNA): TGTGCCTGGAGTGTCGGGAGGATAGAGACCCAGTACTTC. Its protein is CAWSVGRIETQYF.

The chain's CDR3 is CASSLGSGRGGQYF. The CDR3 DNA is TGTGCCAGCAGCTTAGGTAGCGGGAGAGGAGGGCAGTACTTC. This chain links TRBV7-6 with TRBJ2-7; 9 bases line up with TRBD2. CDR1 SGHVS and CDR2 FNYEAQ come from the germline V gene. The junction had 7 bases not matched to a gene; V was cut back by 1 base and J by 9 bases. The CDR3 contains 14 residues. Full variable domain (outside the CDR3, taken from reference TRBV7-6 and TRBJ2-7): GAGVSQSPRYKVTKRGQDVALRCDPISGHVSLYWYRQALGQGPEFLTYFNYEAQQDKSGLPNDRFSAERPEGSISTLTIQRTEQRDSAMYRCASSLGSGRGGQYFGPGTRLTVT.

V usage is TRBV6-5 and J usage is TRBJ1-1; D gene ambiguous. This CDR3 region has 14 residues. From germline, CDR1 is MNHEY and CDR2 SVGAGI. Trimming took 6 bases from V and 4 from J, leaving 15 bases between them. In DNA form, the CDR3 reads TGTGCCAGCAGAGACCTGCCCAAGGGCACTGAAGCTTTCTTT. Amino acids: CASRDLPKGTEAFF.

This chain joins TRBV7-9 and TRBJ2-2; D ambiguous. The CDR3 totals 15 residues. V lost 6 bases and J 0 bases, leaving 11 bases between the germline ends. In germline, CDR1 is SEHNR, CDR2 FQNEAQ (reference sequence). This chain's CDR3 is CASSRDPANTGELFF. DNA of the CDR3: TGTGCCAGCAGTCGAGATCCTGCGAACACCGGGGAGCTGTTTTTT.

The V and J genes are TRBV5-4 and TRBJ2-7, with D possibly TRBD2 on 5 matching bases. V was shortened by 2 bases and J by 4 bases, with 16 bases between the two germline ends. This CDR3 spans 15 amino acids. Germline CDR1 SGHNT, CDR2 YYREEE (reference sequence). DNA for the CDR3: TGTGCCAGCAGCTTTGCTCGGGCGGGCGGATACGAGCAGTACTTC. Translation gives CASSFARAGGYEQYF.

This chain connects TRBV29-1 to TRBJ2-1; no definite D call. Germline V lookup: CDR1 SQVTM, CDR2 ANQGSEA. Trimming removed 6 bases from V and 0 bases from J, with 12 bases in between. The CDR3 length is 14 residues. This CDR3 is CSVKESRSYNEQFF. CDR3 DNA sequence: TGCAGCGTAAAGGAGTCCCGCTCCTACAATGAGCAGTTCTTC.

The V and J genes are TRBV27 and TRBJ2-5; D might be TRBD1 or TRBD2, each matching 5 bases. Germline CDR1 MNHEY, CDR2 SMNVEV (reference sequence). The V end was cut by 7 bases, the J end by 3 bases, with 21 bases between. There are 16 residues in the CDR3. The CDR3 loop reads CASKNTQGPPEETQYF. The CDR3 DNA reads TGTGCCAGCAAAAATACCCAGGGACCTCCAGAAGAGACCCAGTACTTC.

This sequence joins TRBV19 and TRBJ2-7; D possibly corresponds to TRBD2 (5 bases). Looked up from germline, CDR1 is LNHDA and CDR2 is SQIVND (reference sequence). The germline V and J ends were trimmed by 7 bases and 2 bases, with 18 bases remaining between them. This CDR3 has 15 amino acids. The CDR3 DNA reads TGTGCCAGTAAGTTCCGAGGGTCACCAACCTACGAGCAGTACTTC. Protein: CASKFRGSPTYEQYF.

The gene calls are TRBV27 and TRBJ2-1, with 7 nucleotides matching TRBD2. The germline V gene has CDR1 MNHEY and CDR2 SMNVEV (reference sequence). The CDR3 length is 15 residues. Trimming at V came to 3 bases and at J to 7 bases, leaving 9 bases not matched to a gene. In DNA, the CDR3 is TGTGCCAGCAGTTTGGTTTACGGGGGGAGGAATGAGCAGTTCTTC. It specifies CASSLVYGGRNEQFF.

The J gene is TRBJ1-2, the V gene TRBV28, with 10 bases identical to TRBD1. The J segment lost 8 bases and the V segment lost 3 bases, leaving 9 bases of the junction unmatched. This CDR3 spans 15 amino acids. CDR1 is MDHEN, CDR2 SYDVKM, per germline. In DNA form, the CDR3 reads TGTGCCAGCAGTTTTCCCGGGACAGGGGTGAGCGGCTACACCTTC. The encoded protein is CASSFPGTGVSGYTF.

This chain links TRBV6-6 with TRBJ1-4, with D perhaps TRBD1 (6 bases). The CDR3 has 13 amino acids. Germline loops: CDR1 MNHNY, CDR2 SVGAGI (reference sequence). The ends were cut back, 5 bases at V and 10 bases at J, with 14 bases in the middle. CDR3 sequence: CASSQGTGGKLFF. The CDR3 region has the DNA TGTGCCAGCAGTCAGGGGACGGGGGGAAAACTGTTTTTT.

There are a few counts of this clone. Other DNA variants within this sample encode the same CDR3. The rearrangement links TRBV5-1 to TRBJ1-1; D is uncertain. Germline CDR1 reads SGHRS; CDR2 reads YFSETQ. The CDR3 has 15 residues. V lost 0 bases to trimming and J lost 1 base, with 10 bases between them. DNA of the CDR3: TGCGCCAGCAGCTTGGTTCCGGGTTCGAACACTGAAGCTTTCTTT. Translated, it gives CASSLVPGSNTEAFF.

The J gene is TRBJ1-5, the V gene TRBV6-1, with TRBD1 identical over 8 bases. This CDR3 is 13 amino acids long. The V and J ends lost 7 bases and 7 bases, in that order; junction bases with no gene match: 6. Germline V gene data show CDR1 as MNHNS and CDR2 as SASEGT. The CDR3 DNA is TGTGCCAGCAAATACAGGGGGGGCCAGCCCCAGCATTTT. As protein: CASKYRGGQPQHF.

The J gene is TRBJ2-1, the V gene TRBV28; D is unresolved. The germline V gene has CDR1 MDHEN and CDR2 SYDVKM. Trimming pared 5 bases from V and 0 bases from J, leaving 17 bases between. CDR3 length equals 17 residues. In nucleotides, the CDR3 is TGTGCCAGCAGTAGATCCGCGGCCTCAGGCTCCTACAATGAGCAGTTCTTC. Amino acid sequence: CASSRSAASGSYNEQFF. Complete variable domain (other parts from reference TRBV28 and TRBJ2-1): DVKVTQSSRYLVKRTGEKVFLECVQDMDHENMFWYRQDPGLGLRLIYFSYDVKMKEKGDIPEGYSVSREKKERFSLILESASTNQTSMYLCASSRSAASGSYNEQFFGPGTRLTVL.

The chain recombines TRBV6-5 with TRBJ2-7; the match to TRBD2 covers 9 bases. The CDR3 contains 14 residues. Germline CDR1 and CDR2: MNHEY and SVGAGI. J was trimmed by 2 bases and V by 8 bases; bases with no gene match: 7. This CDR3 is CASLKTSGAYEQYF. CDR3 in DNA: TGTGCCAGCCTGAAGACTAGCGGAGCCTACGAGCAGTACTTC.

The chain is built from TRBV5-1 and TRBJ2-5; D gene uncertain. The CDR3 contains 17 residues. Between the trimmed V and J ends, which lost 0 bases and 5 bases, there was a span of 20 bases. The germline V gene encodes CDR1 SGHRS and CDR2 YFSETQ. Here the CDR3 reads CASSLDGLDVRMETQYF. The CDR3 nucleotides are TGCGCCAGCAGCTTGGATGGGTTGGACGTAAGAATGGAGACCCAGTACTTC.

This chain joins TRBV7-2 and TRBJ2-1; D call uncertain. This CDR3 is built from 13 residues. The V gene's germline CDR1 is SGHTA and CDR2 FQGNSA. Trimming removed 4 bases at V and 3 bases at J, with 7 bases between. The CDR3 sequence: CASSYSHYNEQFF. CDR3 in DNA: TGTGCCAGCAGCTACTCCCACTACAATGAGCAGTTCTTC.

The chain employs TRBV5-1 and TRBJ1-2; D gene unclear. CDR3 size: 14 residues. CDR1 and CDR2 (germline): SGHRS, YFSETQ. With 6 bases removed from V and 4 bases from J, the gap between germline ends came to 16 bases. CDR3 amino acids: CASTPSGLGYGYTF. In nucleotides, the CDR3 is TGCGCCAGCACCCCGAGTGGTTTGGGCTATGGCTACACCTTC. Full variable domain (missing parts from reference TRBV5-1 and TRBJ1-2): KAGVTQTPRYLIKTRGQQVTLSCSPISGHRSVSWYQQTPGQGLQFLFEYFSETQRNKGNFPGRFSGRQFSNSRSEMNVSTLELGDSALYLCASTPSGLGYGYTFGSGTRLTVV.

This CDR3 reads CASSVAPRGNQETQYF. As DNA, the CDR3 is TGTGCCAGCAGCGTAGCCCCCCGGGGGAACCAAGAGACCCAGTACTTC. The rearrangement links TRBV9 to TRBJ2-5, with D possibly TRBD2 on 6 matching bases. The CDR3 has 16 amino acids. The V end was cut by 0 bases, the J end by 0 bases, with 12 bases between. Germline V gives CDR1 SGDLS, CDR2 YYNGEE.